A selection of T cell receptor beta chains follows, all from one sample in a study of CD8 T cells in Susac syndrome. TCRdb fed the immunoSEQ multiplex PCR reads into MiXCR, producing one record per CDR3 protein. The table shows about 200,000 distinct CDR3 sequences, with more than 85% occurring only once. Sequencing was carried out using CD4+ T cells from PBMCs. These receptors were obtained from a human donor with multiple sclerosis. Each CDR3 is given with its conserved first and last residue. A D gene is named only where the DNA matches it firmly. The size of a clone is reported for some rows only, either as once, few or many, or as a class for expanded clones.

V gene,J gene,D gene,clone size,CDR3 protein,CDR3 DNA
TRBV10-3,TRBJ2-3,TRBD1,NA,CAIMERDRATDTQYF,TGTGCCATCATGGAAAGGGACAGGGCCACAGATACGCAGTATTTT
TRBV14,TRBJ2-5,TRBD2,NA,CASSQVGLAAETQYF,TGTGCCAGCAGCCAAGTGGGACTAGCCGCTGAGACCCAGTACTTC
TRBV7-2,TRBJ2-1,TRBD2,NA,CASSLAGGAVDEQFF,TGTGCCAGCAGCTTAGCCGGGGGGGCAGTCGATGAGCAGTTCTTC
TRBV19,TRBJ1-2,TRBD1,NA,CASSVDLGQRYGYTF,TGTGCCAGTAGTGTTGACCTGGGACAGCGCTATGGCTACACCTTC
TRBV20-1,TRBJ1-3,TRBD1,NA,CSAQRGRGNTIYF,TGCAGTGCTCAAAGGGGGCGAGGAAACACCATATATTTT
TRBV27,TRBJ2-6,TRBD2,NA,CASGRGGISGANVLTF,TGTGCCAGCGGACGGGGGGGGATCTCTGGGGCCAACGTCCTGACTTTC
TRBV27,TRBJ1-1,NA,NA,CASSFGAVDTEAFF,TGTGCCAGCAGTTTCGGGGCGGTGGACACTGAAGCTTTCTTT
TRBV11-3,TRBJ1-2,NA,NA,CASSLIYGPYGYTF,TGTGCCAGCAGCTTAATCTACGGACCCTATGGCTACACCTTC
TRBV2,TRBJ1-5,NA,NA,CASSEGTEYQPQHF,TGTGCCAGCAGTGAAGGGACGGAATATCAGCCCCAGCATTTT
TRBV2,TRBJ2-3,TRBD2,NA,CASNQGLAGGTDTQYF,TGTGCCAGCAACCAAGGACTAGCGGGGGGCACAGATACGCAGTATTTT
TRBV15,TRBJ2-5,NA,NA,CATSVRYQETQYF,TGTGCCACCAGCGTCAGGTACCAAGAGACCCAGTACTTC
TRBV9,TRBJ2-5,NA,once,CASSGSGGVTAETQYF,TGTGCCAGCAGCGGTTCAGGGGGGGTTACGGCTGAGACCCAGTACTTC
TRBV3-1,TRBJ1-1,NA,once,CASSLEGRGAAFF,TGTGCCAGCAGCCTGGAGGGGCGGGGAGCAGCTTTCTTT
TRBV20-1,TRBJ2-3,TRBD2,NA,CSARDTPGLAGGPDTQYF,TGCAGTGCTAGAGACACTCCGGGACTAGCGGGGGGACCAGATACGCAGTATTTT
TRBV20-1,TRBJ2-3,NA,NA,CSAIDGRTDTQYF,TGCAGTGCCATAGACGGACGCACAGATACGCAGTATTTT
TRBV25-1,TRBJ2-7,TRBD1,NA,CASSGDRVSQYF,TGTGCCAGCAGTGGGGACAGGGTTTCGCAGTACTTC
TRBV14,TRBJ2-1,NA,NA,CASSQGGLEQFF,TGTGCCAGCAGCCAAGGGGGGCTGGAACAGTTCTTC
TRBV19,TRBJ1-5,NA,few,CASWTRSGNQPQHF,TGTGCCAGTTGGACGAGGTCTGGCAATCAGCCCCAGCATTTT
TRBV20-1,TRBJ2-5,TRBD2,NA,CSVKLAGQETQYF,TGCAGTGTTAAACTAGCGGGGCAAGAGACCCAGTACTTC
TRBV27,TRBJ1-2,NA,NA,CASSLANTGGYTF,TGTGCCAGCAGTCTAGCTAACACGGGGGGCTACACCTTC
TRBV11-2,TRBJ1-6,TRBD1,NA,CASSLRGTENSPLHF,TGTGCCAGCAGTCTACGAGGGACAGAAAATTCACCCCTCCACTTT
TRBV30,TRBJ1-4,NA,NA,CAWTQFDGRINEKLFF,TGTGCCTGGACTCAGTTCGATGGCCGGATTAATGAAAAACTGTTTTTT
TRBV20-1,TRBJ2-3,TRBD2,NA,CSARDRGADTQYF,TGCAGTGCTAGAGATCGGGGGGCAGATACGCAGTATTTT
TRBV7-9,TRBJ2-5,NA,NA,CASSPRGTDQETQYF,TGTGCCAGCAGCCCACGCGGGACAGACCAAGAGACCCAGTACTTC
TRBV12-3/TRBV12-4,TRBJ1-5,NA,NA,CASALTGENQHF,TGTGCCAGCGCCTTAACAGGCGAAAACCAGCATTTT
TRBV12-3/TRBV12-4,TRBJ2-3,NA,NA,CASSLAQEDTQYF,TGTGCCAGCAGTTTAGCGCAGGAGGATACGCAGTATTTT
TRBV25-1,TRBJ1-2,NA,NA,CASSKTPNYGYTF,TGTGCCAGCAGTAAGACTCCGAACTATGGCTACACCTTC
TRBV28,TRBJ2-5,NA,NA,CASSLGLGDQETQYF,TGTGCCAGCAGCCTAGGACTGGGCGATCAAGAGACCCAGTACTTC
TRBV7-2,TRBJ2-1,NA,NA,CASRPVRGKDNEQFF,TGTGCCAGCAGACCCGTACGGGGTAAGGACAATGAGCAGTTCTTC
TRBV5-4,TRBJ2-7,NA,once,CASRSGTESYEQYF,TGTGCCAGCAGGTCCGGGACGGAGTCCTACGAGCAGTACTTC
TRBV28,TRBJ2-1,TRBD2,NA,CASSISGGAMDEQFF,TGTGCCAGCAGTATTAGCGGGGGGGCCATGGATGAGCAGTTCTTC
TRBV20-1,TRBJ1-1,TRBD1,NA,CSAKKPRQGSNTEAFF,TGCAGTGCTAAAAAACCTAGACAGGGGTCGAACACTGAAGCTTTCTTT
TRBV25-1,TRBJ2-1,NA,NA,CASIDSQGPYNEQFF,TGTGCCAGCATCGACAGCCAGGGACCTTACAATGAGCAGTTCTTC
TRBV6-5,TRBJ1-6,NA,NA,CASSYSKYGASGNSPLHF,TGTGCCAGCAGTTACTCGAAGTACGGGGCTTCGGGAAATTCACCCCTCCACTTT
TRBV9,TRBJ1-4,NA,NA,CASSDKGRGEKLFF,TGTGCCAGCAGTGACAAGGGGCGGGGTGAAAAACTGTTTTTT
TRBV4-2,TRBJ2-7,NA,NA,CASSQDASRDYEQYF,TGTGCCAGCAGCCAGGACGCTTCAAGGGACTACGAGCAGTACTTC
TRBV6-4,TRBJ2-5,NA,NA,CASSRGSEETQYF,TGTGCCAGCAGCCGCGGGTCGGAAGAGACCCAGTACTTC
TRBV30,TRBJ2-1,NA,NA,CAWSTGAIYNEQFF,TGTGCCTGGAGCACTGGGGCCATCTACAATGAGCAGTTCTTC
TRBV12-3/TRBV12-4,TRBJ2-3,NA,NA,CASSLAADWYSTDTQYF,TGTGCCAGCAGTTTGGCGGCAGATTGGTATAGCACAGATACGCAGTATTTT
TRBV7-6,TRBJ2-7,NA,NA,CASSLVPGPREEQYF,TGTGCCAGCAGCCTGGTACCGGGCCCCCGGGAAGAGCAGTACTTC
TRBV19,TRBJ2-3,NA,NA,CASSIIRGQSSTDTQYF,TGTGCCAGTAGTATAATCCGAGGACAGTCTAGCACAGATACGCAGTATTTT
TRBV7-9,TRBJ2-1,NA,NA,CASSLAVYEQFF,TGTGCCAGCAGCTTAGCGGTCTATGAGCAGTTCTTC
TRBV29-1,TRBJ1-2,NA,NA,CSVSQGNYGYTF,TGCAGCGTTTCTCAGGGGAACTATGGCTACACCTTC
TRBV5-4,TRBJ1-6,NA,NA,CASSLGTENSPLHF,TGTGCCAGCAGCTTGGGGACAGAAAATTCACCCCTCCACTTT
TRBV13,TRBJ2-5,NA,NA,CASSLWGQETQYF,TGTGCCAGCAGCTTATGGGGACAAGAGACCCAGTACTTC
TRBV20-1,TRBJ1-1,TRBD1,NA,CSATSTGDTEAFF,TGCAGTGCTACTAGTACAGGGGACACTGAAGCTTTCTTT
TRBV5-4,TRBJ2-7,NA,NA,CASSFGGGHYEQYF,TGTGCCAGCAGCTTTGGGGGGGGCCACTACGAGCAGTACTTC
TRBV5-4,TRBJ2-2,TRBD1,NA,CASSSTGGRPGELFF,TGTGCCAGCAGCTCCACAGGGGGCAGGCCCGGGGAGCTGTTTTTT